This is a list of T cell receptor beta chains from one sample in a study of beta chain features in type 1 diabetes. Clones were read by immunoSEQ multiplex PCR, and TCRdb kept only the in-frame ones, dropping some. Here the sample spans about 240,000 clones, roughly 14% being singletons. Sequencing was performed on naive CD4+ T cells from blood. These receptors all come from a man aged 30-40 years with type 1 diabetes. Both conserved end residues are part of each CDR3. Fields, in order: D gene, clone size, V gene, J gene, CDR3 protein, CDR3 DNA. A D gene is named only where the DNA matches it firmly. Expanded clones are given a class, and other clones once, few, many or no size at all.

>TRBD1|few|TRBV11-2|TRBJ2-3
CASSLDRGADTQYF
TGTGCCAGCAGCCTAGACAGGGGTGCAGATACGCAGTATTTT
>.|.|TRBV15|TRBJ2-3
CATSRDLASSKDTQYF
TGTGCCACCAGCAGAGATCTGGCTAGCTCCAAAGATACGCAGTATTTT
>.|few|TRBV7-9|TRBJ1-1
CASSLGGRTEAFF
TGTGCCAGCAGCTTAGGGGGGCGGACTGAAGCTTTCTTT
>.|.|TRBV7-9|TRBJ1-1
CASSLGADSEAFF
TGTGCCAGCAGCTTAGGGGCGGACAGTGAAGCTTTCTTT
>.|few|TRBV2|TRBJ1-6
CASSETLASPLHF
TGTGCCAGCAGTGAGACTCTCGCTTCACCCCTCCACTTT
>.|few|TRBV5-4|TRBJ1-2
CASSVDIYGYTF
TGTGCCAGCAGCGTGGACATCTATGGCTACACCTTC
>TRBD1|.|TRBV18|TRBJ1-5
CASSPPAGRDSQPQHF
TGTGCCAGCTCACCTCCAGCAGGGCGGGACAGCCAGCCCCAGCATTTT
>TRBD1|few|TRBV7-9|TRBJ1-6
CASRTRTGDNSPLHF
TGTGCCAGCAGGACCAGGACAGGGGATAATTCACCCCTCCACTTT
>.|.|TRBV10-3|TRBJ1-1
CAITLGGATEAFF
TGTGCCATCACCCTGGGAGGGGCCACTGAAGCTTTCTTT
>TRBD1|few|TRBV18|TRBJ1-1
CASSPQGQGAFF
TGTGCCAGCTCACCCCAGGGACAGGGAGCTTTCTTT
>TRBD1|.|TRBV4-1|TRBJ2-3
CASSQWLQGGTDTQYF
TGCGCCAGCAGCCAATGGTTACAGGGGGGCACAGATACGCAGTATTTT
>TRBD1|.|TRBV2|TRBJ1-4
CASSRRGRVGKLFF
TGTGCCAGCAGTCGCAGGGGGAGAGTCGGAAAACTGTTTTTT
>TRBD1|.|TRBV7-6|TRBJ2-7
CASSPGQAHYEQYF
TGTGCCAGCAGCCCGGGACAGGCGCACTACGAGCAGTACTTC
>TRBD1|.|TRBV11-2|TRBJ2-7
CASSLGTGTYYEQYF
TGTGCCAGCAGCTTAGGGACAGGGACTTACTACGAGCAGTACTTC
>.|.|TRBV15|TRBJ1-5
CATSRDGGNQPQHF
TGTGCCACCAGCAGAGATGGAGGGAATCAGCCCCAGCATTTT
>TRBD1|few|TRBV18|TRBJ2-7
CASSPETGNYEQYF
TGTGCCAGCTCACCAGAGACAGGGAACTACGAGCAGTACTTC
>.|few|TRBV19|TRBJ2-1
CASSLEGDSEQFF
TGTGCCAGTAGTTTGGAAGGGGATTCTGAGCAGTTCTTC
>TRBD1|few|TRBV30|TRBJ1-1
CAWKQGGGGEAFF
TGTGCCTGGAAACAGGGGGGCGGAGGTGAAGCTTTCTTT
>.|few|TRBV7-9|TRBJ2-7
CASSLNRSSYEQYF
TGTGCCAGCAGCTTAAATCGGAGCTCCTACGAGCAGTACTTC
>TRBD2|.|TRBV5-1|TRBJ2-2
CASSLGGTSDTGELFF
TGCGCCAGCAGCTTGGGCGGGACTAGCGACACCGGGGAGCTGTTTTTT
>TRBD2|.|TRBV4-1|TRBJ2-2
CASSQEGGGTGELFF
TGCGCCAGCAGCCAAGAGGGGGGGGGCACCGGGGAGCTGTTTTTT
>.|few|TRBV10-3|TRBJ1-2
CAISESPGGYTF
TGTGCCATCAGTGAGTCTCCGGGTGGCTACACCTTC
>.|.|TRBV30|TRBJ1-1
CAWSVGAYDTEAFF
TGTGCCTGGAGTGTAGGGGCATACGACACTGAAGCTTTCTTT